Included here is one TCR beta chain sequence, with context. No antigen is known for it. This record belongs to a study of T cells in Graves' hyperthyroidism and ophthalmopathy. In the study overall: Blood was drawn when the patient was first diagnosed and still untreated. Study findings and constraints: Researchers found most expanded thyroid clonotypes above 0.001 in blood as well.

Researchers took RNA transcripts and amplified the TCR beta CDR3 regions from them. A set of HTBI primers served as the primers for a first-round RT-PCR of the TCR CDR3. TCRdb redid the calling of the multiplex PCR reads with MiXCR, one entry per CDR3 protein. This table has hundreds of thousands of distinct CDR3 sequences, under 25% appearing once. Germline CDR1 reads SQVTM; CDR2 reads ANQGSEA. This CDR3 comprises 15 residues. The ends were cut back, 6 bases at V and 4 bases at J, with 21 bases in the middle. The sequenced sample was blood. This clonotype was sampled from a young man with Graves' ophthalmopathy. The V and J genes are TRBV29-1 and TRBJ1-1; TRBD1 might be the D (6 bases). The CDR3 DNA reads as TGCAGCGTCCAGAAAAGGGGGGCGGAGGGCACTGAAGCTTTCTTT. Residues: CSVQKRGAEGTEAFF.